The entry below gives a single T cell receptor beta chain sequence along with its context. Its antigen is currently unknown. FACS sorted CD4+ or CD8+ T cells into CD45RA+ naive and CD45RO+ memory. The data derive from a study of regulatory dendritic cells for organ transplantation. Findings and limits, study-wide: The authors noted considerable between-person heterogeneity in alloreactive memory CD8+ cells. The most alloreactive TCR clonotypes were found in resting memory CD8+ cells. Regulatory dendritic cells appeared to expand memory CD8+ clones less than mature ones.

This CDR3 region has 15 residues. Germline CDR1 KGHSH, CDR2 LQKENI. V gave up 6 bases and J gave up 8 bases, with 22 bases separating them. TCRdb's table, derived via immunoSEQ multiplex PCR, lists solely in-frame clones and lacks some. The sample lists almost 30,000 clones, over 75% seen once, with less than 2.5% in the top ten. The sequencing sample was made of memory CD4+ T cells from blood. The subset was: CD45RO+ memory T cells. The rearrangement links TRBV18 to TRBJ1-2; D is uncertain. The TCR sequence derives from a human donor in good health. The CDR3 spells CASSQTRELYGGYTF. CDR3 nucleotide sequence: TGTGCCAGCTCCCAAACGAGGGAGCTCTATGGGGGCTACACCTTC.